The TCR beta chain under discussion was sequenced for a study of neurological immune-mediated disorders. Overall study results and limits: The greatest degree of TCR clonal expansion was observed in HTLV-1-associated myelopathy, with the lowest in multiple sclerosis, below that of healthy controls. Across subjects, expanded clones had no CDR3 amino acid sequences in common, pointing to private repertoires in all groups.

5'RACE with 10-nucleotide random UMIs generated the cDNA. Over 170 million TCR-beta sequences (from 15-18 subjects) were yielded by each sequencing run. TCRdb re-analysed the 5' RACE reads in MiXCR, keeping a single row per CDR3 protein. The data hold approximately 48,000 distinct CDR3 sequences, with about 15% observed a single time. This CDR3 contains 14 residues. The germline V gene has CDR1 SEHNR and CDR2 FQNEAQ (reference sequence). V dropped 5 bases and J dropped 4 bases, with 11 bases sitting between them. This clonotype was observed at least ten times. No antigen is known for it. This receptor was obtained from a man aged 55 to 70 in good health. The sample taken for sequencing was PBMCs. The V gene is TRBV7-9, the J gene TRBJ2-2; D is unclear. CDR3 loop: CASSAVGGTGELFF. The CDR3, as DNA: TGTGCCAGCAGCGCTGTGGGCGGCACCGGGGAGCTGTTTTTT.